This T cell receptor beta chain was retrieved from a study of blood T cell repertoires in COVID-19. This clone was seen more than once but under ten times. Assay: immunoSEQ multiplex PCR; the TCRdb copy retains only in-frame clones and omits some. The sample carries about 490,000 clones, 80% to 90% recorded once. The sequencing sample was made of peripheral blood. The TCR comes from a human donor in a cohort sampled during active COVID-19.

CDR3 DNA: TGCGCCAGCAGCCAAGATGCAATAGTGGATGAGCAGTTCTTC. Translation gives CASSQDAIVDEQFF. The rearrangement joins TRBV4-1 to TRBJ2-1; no reliable D call. V shed 0 bases and J shed 8 bases, with 11 bases lying between them. Germline CDR1 is MGHRA and CDR2 is YSYEKL. The CDR3 runs 14 residues.